One and the same sample provided the 24 T cell receptor beta chains below, sequenced in a study of T-cell reconstitution after alpha-beta-depleted transplantation in children. Unique molecular identifiers were used to barcode this TCRbeta library. TCRdb itself ran the PCR reads through MiXCR, one entry per CDR3 protein. The sample lists about 610,000 distinct CDR3 sequences; approximately 10% were seen once. The sample consisted of PBMCs from the stem cell graft donor, taken from the stem cell graft. The receptors stem from a human donor who donated a stem cell graft to a child with acute myeloid leukemia.

The V gene is TRBV16, the J gene TRBJ1-5; a weak D match, TRBD1 (5 bases). The CDR3 is 15 residues long. Germline V gene lookup returns CDR1 KGHSY and CDR2 FQNENV. The V end was cut by 0 bases, the J end by 7 bases, with 13 bases between. The CDR3 region is CASSQSQGLKQPQHF. The CDR3 nucleotides read TGTGCCAGCAGCCAATCGCAGGGTTTAAAACAGCCCCAGCATTTT.

This clonotype was counted many times. V usage is TRBV4-3 and J usage is TRBJ2-1; 9 nucleotides match TRBD2. Germline CDR1 is LGHNA and CDR2 is YSLEER. CDR3 length: 16 residues. Germline trimming cut 0 bases from V and 4 bases from J; bases unmatched to any gene: 4. The CDR3 is CASSQDPLAGYNEQFF. CDR3 DNA: TGCGCCAGCAGCCAAGATCCACTAGCGGGTTACAATGAGCAGTTCTTC.

Only a few counts were recorded for this clonotype. The chain links TRBV4-3 to TRBJ1-2; D remains ambiguous. The CDR3 length is 13 residues. Germline CDR1 reads LGHNA; CDR2 reads YSLEER. V lost 0 bases and J lost 7, with 9 bases in between. The CDR3 bases are TGCGCCAGCAGCCAAGAGACGAGAGGTGGCTACACCTTC. Encoded protein: CASSQETRGGYTF.

This clonotype was counted a few times. The CDR3 DNA reads as TGTGCCAGCGAAGGGGAGGGACTAGCAGAAGATACGCAGTATTTT. Protein sequence: CASEGEGLAEDTQYF. This chain links TRBV2 with TRBJ2-3; TRBD2 matches 9 bases. The junction had 11 bases not matched to a gene; V was cut back by 8 bases and J by 5 bases. This CDR3 has 15 residues. Germline V gene data show CDR1 as SNHLY and CDR2 as FYNNEI.

The chain joins TRBV7-9 to TRBJ1-5; TRBD1 might be the D (5 bases). Trimming pared 5 bases from V and 4 bases from J, leaving 18 bases between. Germline assignment: CDR1 SEHNR and CDR2 FQNEAQ (reference sequence). CDR3 length: 16 amino acids. As DNA, the CDR3 is TGTGCCAGCAGCCCCGATGCGGGGCAGATTAATCAGCCCCAGCATTTT. Translation gives CASSPDAGQINQPQHF.

The sample holds a few counts of this clonotype. The gene calls are TRBV24-1 and TRBJ2-1, with 8 bases aligning to TRBD1. V was pared by 4 bases and J by 0 bases, with 13 bases of the junction left unmatched. Germline CDR1 reads KGHDR; CDR2 reads SFDVKD. CDR3 size: 19 residues. CDR3 protein: CATSETGQASPSSYNEQFF. The CDR3 nucleotides read TGTGCCACCAGTGAAACGGGACAGGCCTCCCCGAGCTCCTACAATGAGCAGTTCTTC.

The chain couples TRBV5-1 to TRBJ2-7, with D possibly matching TRBD2 (6 bases). CDR1 is SGHRS, CDR2 YFSETQ, per germline. This CDR3 has 15 amino acids. Trimming left V 0 bases short and J 2 bases short, with 12 bases between. This CDR3 reads CASSLAAGRTYEQYF. CDR3 coding DNA: TGCGCCAGCAGCTTGGCGGCGGGACGTACCTACGAGCAGTACTTC.

The chain links TRBV20-1 to TRBJ2-3; TRBD2 is a possible D gene (6 bases). V lost 2 bases and J lost 0, with 12 bases in between. CDR3 length: 15 amino acids. CDR1 and CDR2 from the germline V gene are DFQATT and SNEGSKA (reference sequence). For the CDR3, the DNA is TGCAGTGCTAGACTCGGAGGGAGTAGCACAGATACGCAGTATTTT. Translating gives CSARLGGSSTDTQYF.

This clonotype was seen once. A much bigger clone sits one base away, suggesting this may be a read error. The CDR3 bases are TGTGCCACCAGCAAAGGTAGTGGCAATGAGCAGTTCTTC. Amino acids: CATSKGSGNEQFF. This chain joins TRBV24-1 and TRBJ2-1; D call uncertain. V was cut by 7 bases and J by 6 bases, with 12 bases left in between. The CDR3 is made up of 13 amino acids. Germline CDR1 reads KGHDR; CDR2 reads SFDVKD.

The rearrangement joins TRBV9 to TRBJ2-3; the D gene is possibly TRBD1 (6 bases). Germline V gene lookup returns CDR1 SGDLS and CDR2 YYNGEE. The CDR3 extends over 16 amino acids. Trimming removed 3 bases at V and 5 bases at J, with 19 bases between. The CDR3 DNA follows: TGTGCCAGCAGCGAGCAGTCCAGGGGTTGGAAAGATACGCAGTATTTT. Translating it yields CASSEQSRGWKDTQYF.

The chain joins TRBV7-3 to TRBJ2-2; D perhaps matches TRBD2 (5 bases). CDR3 size: 14 residues. The germline V and J ends were trimmed by 0 bases and 6 bases, with 8 bases remaining between them. Per the germline V gene, CDR1 is SGHTA and CDR2 is FQGTGA. The CDR3 DNA reads TGTGCCAGCAGCTTAACGACTAACGCCGGGGAGCTGTTTTTT. Translating gives CASSLTTNAGELFF.

This clonotype occurred many times. This chain connects TRBV5-8 to TRBJ2-7; no clear D gene. The CDR3 has 14 residues. Germline CDR1 and CDR2: SGHTS and YDEGEE. Trimming removed 1 base from V and 2 bases from J, with 10 bases in between. The CDR3 DNA reads TGTGCCAGCAGCTTGTGGGCCGGAGCCTACGAGCAGTACTTC. As protein: CASSLWAGAYEQYF.

The CDR3 is CASIISSYNEQFF. The CDR3 bases are TGTGCCAGCATTATCTCCTCCTACAATGAGCAGTTCTTC. The chain couples TRBV12-3 or TRBV12-4 to TRBJ2-1; no definite D call. This CDR3 is built from 13 residues. The germline V and J ends were trimmed by 7 bases and 0 bases, with 7 bases remaining between them.

This clonotype was detected only a few times. This chain uses TRBV20-1 with TRBJ2-1; 7 positions match TRBD2. CDR1 is DFQATT and CDR2 is SNEGSKA in the germline V gene (reference sequence). V gave up 5 bases and J gave up 8 bases; unmatched junction bases: 15. This CDR3 is 15 amino acids long. CDR3 DNA sequence: TGCAGTGCTGTAGATTCGGGACTATCTGTCCATGAGCAGTTCTTC. As protein: CSAVDSGLSVHEQFF.

The chain joins TRBV5-1 to TRBJ2-7, with D perhaps TRBD1 (5 bases). Trimming shortened V by 4 bases and J by 1 base, and 15 bases separated the two germline ends. Germline V CDR1 and CDR2: SGHRS, YFSETQ. The CDR3 is 15 residues long. The CDR3: CASSGFNRISYEQYF. The CDR3 nucleotides are TGCGCCAGCAGCGGGTTTAACAGGATATCCTACGAGCAGTACTTC. Based on the CDR3 plus reference TRBV5-1 and TRBJ2-7, the full variable domain is KAGVTQTPRYLIKTRGQQVTLSCSPISGHRSVSWYQQTPGQGLQFLFEYFSETQRNKGNFPGRFSGRQFSNSRSEMNVSTLELGDSALYLCASSGFNRISYEQYFGPGTRLTVT.

This clonotype was seen more than once but under ten times. The chain combines TRBV24-1 with TRBJ2-1, with a weak D call TRBD1 (6 bases). With 3 bases removed from V and 6 bases from J, the gap between germline ends came to 14 bases. The CDR3 is 15 residues long. Germline V lookup: CDR1 KGHDR, CDR2 SFDVKD. The CDR3 DNA sequence: TGTGCCACCAGTGATCGCAGCGACAGGATCAATGAGCAGTTCTTC. Its protein product is CATSDRSDRINEQFF.

The CDR3, as DNA: TGTGCCAGCAGCATCTTTAGCGGGACTAGCACAGATACGCAGTATTTT. This sequence encodes CASSIFSGTSTDTQYF. The chain couples TRBV5-5 to TRBJ2-3; 8 positions match TRBD2. The CDR3 extends over 16 amino acids. Germline V lookup: CDR1 SGHKS, CDR2 YYEKEE (reference sequence). With 4 bases clipped from V and 0 bases from J, the junction kept 7 bases outside the gene matches.

The chain carries TRBV20-1 and TRBJ2-7, with D maybe TRBD2 (6 bases). The V gene's germline CDR1 is DFQATT and CDR2 SNEGSKA (reference sequence). V was trimmed by 0 bases and J by 6 bases, leaving 18 bases between them. The CDR3 has 15 amino acids. CDR3: CSARDPSGGKLEQYF. The CDR3 DNA sequence: TGCAGTGCTAGAGATCCGAGTGGAGGGAAGCTCGAGCAGTACTTC.

This clonotype was observed a handful of times. The J gene is TRBJ2-7, the V gene TRBV29-1; no clear D gene. CDR3 length: 12 amino acids. The germline gives CDR1 SQVTM, CDR2 ANQGSEA. Between the trimmed V and J ends, which lost 7 bases and 2 bases, there was a span of 12 bases. The CDR3 loop reads CSAETQPYEQYF. The CDR3 DNA sequence: TGCAGCGCGGAGACCCAGCCCTACGAGCAGTACTTC.

V and J are TRBV7-9 and TRBJ2-7; 11 bases line up with TRBD2. CDR3 size: 17 residues. Trimming took 5 bases from V and 6 from J; bases not matched to a gene: 15. The germline gives CDR1 SEHNR, CDR2 FQNEAQ (reference sequence). The CDR3 protein is CASSQDRTLAGGSEQYF. Written as DNA, the CDR3 is TGTGCCAGCAGCCAGGATCGCACTCTAGCGGGAGGATCCGAGCAGTACTTC.

The V call is TRBV20-1, the J call TRBJ2-1; TRBD2 is a possible D gene (5 bases). V dropped 5 bases and J dropped 8 bases, with 13 bases sitting between them. CDR3 length equals 12 residues. The germline gives CDR1 DFQATT, CDR2 SNEGSKA (reference sequence). The CDR3 loop reads CSAYETRYEQFF. The CDR3 coding sequence is TGCAGTGCTTACGAAACTAGGTATGAGCAGTTCTTC.

This clonotype was picked up many times. The V call is TRBV29-1, the J call TRBJ1-1; TRBD1 matches at 7 bases. The ends lost 6 bases at V and 0 bases at J; junction bases unmatched: 4. The CDR3 totals 13 residues. CDR1 and CDR2 (germline): SQVTM, ANQGSEA. The CDR3 DNA reads as TGCAGCGTCATGGGACAGATGAACACTGAAGCTTTCTTT. It specifies CSVMGQMNTEAFF.

This clonotype was detected only a few times. The CDR3 here is CASSISSGLTDTQYF. The CDR3 DNA follows: TGTGCCAGCAGCATCTCTAGCGGACTCACAGATACGCAGTATTTT. This sequence joins TRBV9 and TRBJ2-3; the match to TRBD2 covers 7 bases. J gave up 2 bases and V 4 bases, and 7 bases lay outside the gene matches. This CDR3 spans 15 amino acids. Germline-derived CDR1 and CDR2 are SGDLS and YYNGEE.

A few counts support this clonotype. V is TRBV5-8 and J is TRBJ2-1; D is possibly TRBD1 (6 bases). Trimming took 0 bases from V and 13 from J, leaving 8 bases between them. This CDR3 spans 11 amino acids. Germline CDR1 SGHTS, CDR2 YDEGEE. CDR3 bases: TGTGCCAGCAGCTTGGGGACAGACCAGTTCTTC. Its protein product is CASSLGTDQFF. Together with reference TRBV5-8 and TRBJ2-1, the CDR3 gives the full variable domain: EAGVTQSPTHLIKTRGQQATLRCSPISGHTSVYWYQQALGLGLQFLLWYDEGEERNRGNFPPRFSGRQFPNYSSELNVNALELEDSALYLCASSLGTDQFFGPGTRLTVL.